Reported below is one T cell receptor beta chain. Germline trimming cut 5 bases from V and 5 bases from J; bases unmatched to any gene: 11. The CDR3 totals 15 residues. In germline, CDR1 is MNHEY, CDR2 SVGAGI. The test was conducted at deep level. Methods used by the authors: Filtering differed since immunoSEQ provided only junctions, with no quality scores. Using immunoSEQ multiplex PCR, the repertoire was profiled, and TCRdb retains in-frame clones only, with some absent. That table furnishes V, J and clone size, whereas the DNA furnished D and trimming. The table lists under 600,000 clones, 98% of them singletons. These data belong to a study of shared clonotypes between healthy human individuals. Naive CD8 cells were CD45RO-negative, positively selected for CCR7, excluding terminally differentiated effector memory CD45RA+ cells.

Sequencing was done on a sample of naive CD8+ T cells sorted from blood. This TCR derives from a man younger than 45 in good health. The chain carries TRBV6-5 and TRBJ2-7, with 8 positions matching TRBD2. Here the CDR3 reads CASSRLAGARNEQYF. DNA for the CDR3: TGTGCCAGCAGTCGTCTAGCGGGCGCCCGGAACGAGCAGTACTTC.